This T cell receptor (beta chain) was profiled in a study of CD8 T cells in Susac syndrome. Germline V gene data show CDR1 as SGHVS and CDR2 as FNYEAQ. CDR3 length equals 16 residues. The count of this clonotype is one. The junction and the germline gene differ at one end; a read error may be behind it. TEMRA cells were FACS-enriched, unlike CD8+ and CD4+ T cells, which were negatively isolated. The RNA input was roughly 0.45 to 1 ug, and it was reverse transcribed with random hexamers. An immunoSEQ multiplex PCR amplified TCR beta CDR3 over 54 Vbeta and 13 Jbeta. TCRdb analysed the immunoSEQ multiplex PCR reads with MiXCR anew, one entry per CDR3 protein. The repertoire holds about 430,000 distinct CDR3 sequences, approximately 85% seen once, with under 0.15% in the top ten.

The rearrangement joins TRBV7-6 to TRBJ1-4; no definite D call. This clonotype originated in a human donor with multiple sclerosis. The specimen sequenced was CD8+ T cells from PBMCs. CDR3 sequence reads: CASSLEAVEENGKLFF. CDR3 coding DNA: TGTGCCAGCAGCTTAGAGGCAGTTGAGGAAAATGGAAAACTGTTTTTT.